These T cell receptor beta chains were read from a single sample in a study of T cell responses to AZD1222 COVID-19 vaccine. Using immunoSEQ multiplex PCR, the repertoire was profiled, and TCRdb retains in-frame clones only, with some absent. The sample has around 150,000 clones; more than 80% are singletons. Specimen: peripheral blood, collected on day 0 of AZD1222 vaccination. The receptors derive from an adult in good health. CDR3s include the opening cysteine and the closing phenylalanine or tryptophan. The order of the fields is clone size, D gene, V gene, J gene, CDR3 protein, CDR3 DNA. A D gene is named only where the DNA matches it firmly. Not every row has a clone size; where given, it reads once, few, many or a size class.

clone size: .; D gene: .; V gene: TRBV12-3/TRBV12-4; J gene: TRBJ1-1; CDR3 protein: CASSLKVNTEAFF; CDR3 DNA: TGTGCCAGCAGTTTAAAGGTGAACACTGAAGCTTTCTTT
clone size: .; D gene: TRBD1; V gene: TRBV11-2; J gene: TRBJ2-7; CDR3 protein: CASSPGDRGGSYEQYF; CDR3 DNA: TGTGCCAGCAGCCCGGGCGACAGGGGGGGCTCCTACGAGCAGTACTTC
clone size: .; D gene: .; V gene: TRBV28; J gene: TRBJ2-7; CDR3 protein: CASNLRQGPYEQYF; CDR3 DNA: TGTGCCAGCAACCTCCGGCAGGGCCCCTACGAGCAGTACTTC
clone size: .; D gene: TRBD1; V gene: TRBV18; J gene: TRBJ2-6; CDR3 protein: CASSLRDRSSGANVLTF; CDR3 DNA: TGTGCCAGCTCACTCCGGGACAGAAGCTCTGGGGCCAACGTCCTGACTTTC
clone size: once; D gene: TRBD2; V gene: TRBV5-1; J gene: TRBJ2-6; CDR3 protein: CASSLGLASDPGANVLTF; CDR3 DNA: TGCGCCAGCAGCTTGGGACTAGCGTCGGATCCTGGGGCCAACGTCCTGACTTTC
clone size: .; D gene: .; V gene: TRBV3-1/TRBV3-2; J gene: TRBJ2-7; CDR3 protein: CASSQAGAGSYEQYF; CDR3 DNA: TGTGCCAGCAGCCAAGCAGGGGCAGGCTCCTACGAGCAGTACTTC
clone size: .; D gene: TRBD1; V gene: TRBV28; J gene: TRBJ1-1; CDR3 protein: CASSSDRANTEAFF; CDR3 DNA: TGTGCCAGCAGTTCTGACAGGGCGAACACTGAAGCTTTCTTT
clone size: .; D gene: TRBD1; V gene: TRBV5-6; J gene: TRBJ1-5; CDR3 protein: CASSLTGGDQPQHF; CDR3 DNA: TGTGCCAGCAGCTTGACAGGGGGCGATCAGCCCCAGCATTTT
clone size: .; D gene: .; V gene: TRBV2; J gene: TRBJ1-5; CDR3 protein: CASSLPRGVTSNQPQHF; CDR3 DNA: TGTGCCAGCAGTCTCCCGAGGGGGGTCACGAGCAATCAGCCCCAGCATTTT
clone size: .; D gene: .; V gene: TRBV28; J gene: TRBJ1-4; CDR3 protein: CASSLVRSNEKLFF; CDR3 DNA: TGTGCCAGCAGCCTCGTGAGGTCTAATGAAAAACTGTTTTTT
clone size: .; D gene: .; V gene: TRBV28; J gene: TRBJ1-2; CDR3 protein: CASSRTPTGDGYTF; CDR3 DNA: TGTGCCAGCAGTCGAACTCCTACCGGGGATGGCTACACCTTC
clone size: .; D gene: .; V gene: TRBV11-2; J gene: TRBJ2-1; CDR3 protein: CASSLARGILNEQFF; CDR3 DNA: TGTGCCAGCAGCTTAGCCAGGGGCATTTTGAATGAGCAGTTCTTC
clone size: .; D gene: TRBD1; V gene: TRBV11-3; J gene: TRBJ1-1; CDR3 protein: CASSQGTGNEAFF; CDR3 DNA: TGTGCCAGCAGCCAAGGGACAGGGAATGAAGCTTTCTTT
clone size: .; D gene: .; V gene: TRBV2; J gene: TRBJ1-5; CDR3 protein: CASSEGSYSNQPQHF; CDR3 DNA: TGTGCCAGCAGTGAGGGGAGTTATAGCAATCAGCCCCAGCATTTT
clone size: .; D gene: .; V gene: TRBV5-6; J gene: TRBJ1-4; CDR3 protein: CASSLFITNEKLFF; CDR3 DNA: TGTGCCAGCAGCTTGTTCATAACGAATGAAAAACTGTTTTTT
clone size: .; D gene: .; V gene: TRBV6-6; J gene: TRBJ1-2; CDR3 protein: CASRVANYGYTF; CDR3 DNA: TGTGCCAGCAGGGTCGCTAACTATGGCTACACCTTC
clone size: few; D gene: .; V gene: TRBV19; J gene: TRBJ2-7; CDR3 protein: CASSAGTYEQYF; CDR3 DNA: TGTGCCAGTAGTGCAGGAACCTACGAGCAGTACTTC